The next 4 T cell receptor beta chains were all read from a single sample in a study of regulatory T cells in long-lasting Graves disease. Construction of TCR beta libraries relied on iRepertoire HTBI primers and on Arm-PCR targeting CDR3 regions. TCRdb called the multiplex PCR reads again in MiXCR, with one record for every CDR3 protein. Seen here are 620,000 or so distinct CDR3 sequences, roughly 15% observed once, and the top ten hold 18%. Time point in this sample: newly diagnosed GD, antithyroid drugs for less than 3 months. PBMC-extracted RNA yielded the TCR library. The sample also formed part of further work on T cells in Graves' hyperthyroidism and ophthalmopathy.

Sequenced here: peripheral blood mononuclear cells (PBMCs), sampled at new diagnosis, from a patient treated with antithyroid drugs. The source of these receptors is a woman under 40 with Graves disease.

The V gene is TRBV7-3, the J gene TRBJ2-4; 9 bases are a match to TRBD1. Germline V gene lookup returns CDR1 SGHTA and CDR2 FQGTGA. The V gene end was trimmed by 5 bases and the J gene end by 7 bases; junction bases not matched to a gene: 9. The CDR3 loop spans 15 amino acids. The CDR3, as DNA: TGTGCCAGCAGCCAGGGACAGGGCGAGGGGAACATTCAGTACTTC. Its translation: CASSQGQGEGNIQYF.

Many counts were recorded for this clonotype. CDR3 protein: CASSFSGTVNQPQHF. CDR3 sequence (DNA): TGTGCCAGCAGTTTCTCCGGGACAGTTAATCAGCCCCAGCATTTT. The chain has TRBV12-3 or TRBV12-4 and TRBJ1-5, with TRBD1 identical over 7 bases. This CDR3 region has 15 residues. V shed 3 bases and J 4 bases; nucleotides not matched to a gene: 6.

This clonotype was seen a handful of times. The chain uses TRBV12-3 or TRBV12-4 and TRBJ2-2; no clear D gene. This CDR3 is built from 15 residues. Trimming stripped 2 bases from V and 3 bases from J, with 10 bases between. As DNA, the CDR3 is TGTGCCAGCAGTTTAACTTCCGGCCACACCGGGGAGCTGTTTTTT. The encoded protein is CASSLTSGHTGELFF.

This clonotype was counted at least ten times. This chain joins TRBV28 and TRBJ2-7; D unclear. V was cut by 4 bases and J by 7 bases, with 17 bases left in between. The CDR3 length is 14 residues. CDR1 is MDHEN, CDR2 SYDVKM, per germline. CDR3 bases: TGTGCCAGCAGTTCCAGGACGGTAGTGGGTGAGCAGTACTTC. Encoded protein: CASSSRTVVGEQYF.